The clone carrying this T cell receptor beta chain showed up many times. This sample was included in a study of cytomegalovirus exposure and HLA in healthy donors. Each donor's status was that of a healthy bone marrow donor. Whereas donors were nominally healthy upon sampling, unrecorded immune exposures were probable. Primers: 60 Vbeta forward and 13 Jbeta reverse. The method was immunoSEQ multiplex PCR; TCRdb's version includes in-frame clones alone and lacks a portion of them. This sample has 150,000 to 200,000 clones, with more than 65% found just once. Per the germline V gene, CDR1 is SGHNT and CDR2 is YENEEA. The CDR3 has 16 residues. The V gene end was trimmed by 6 bases and the J gene end by 4 bases; junction bases not matched to a gene: 7.

This clonotype was sampled from a man in his late teens or twenties in good health and CMV-seropositive. The V and J genes are TRBV11-3 and TRBJ2-1; TRBD2 aligns across 12 bases. What was sequenced was PBMCs. CDR3 bases: TGTGCCAGCAGAAGGACTAGCGGGAATAGTTACAATGAGCAGTTCTTC. Protein product: CASRRTSGNSYNEQFF.